Listed here are 23 T cell receptor beta chains from one sample, sequenced in a study of vaccination effects on CD4 cells after COVID-19 (dated by TCRdb to 2022 to 2024). These receptors have no known antigen. The library was produced with the immunoSEQ multiplex PCR assay. Not all clones reach the TCRdb copy of this immuneACCESS table, which keeps in-frame sequences only. Checked studies attribute under half of the gap to unresolved V genes and leave the rest unexplained. The sample data list about 24,000 clones, and over 70% of these were observed just once. Clones ranked in the top ten supply 10% of the sample. In the ViraFEST assay, PBMC were stimulated with viral peptide pools, and TCR sequencing was then used to find antigen-specific CD4+ T cell clonotypes based on their expansion. After 10 days of culture, CD4+ T cells were isolated with the EasySep CD4+ T cell isolation kit. Negative nucleocapsid antibody results before and after vaccination confirmed that the healthy vaccine recipients had no prior SARS-CoV-2 infection.

The specimen was CD4+ T cells from PBMCs cultured with HCoV-NL63 spike peptides, collected before COVID-19 vaccination. In the paper's terms, the cell subset or site label means: HCoV-NL63 spike overlapping peptide pool stimulation. The receptors were sampled from a human donor who received a COVID-19 vaccine.

The rearrangement links TRBV16 to TRBJ1-1, with D possibly being TRBD1 (5 bases). CDR1 and CDR2 (germline): KGHSY, FQNENV. Trimming shortened V by 4 bases and J by 3 bases, and 15 bases separated the two germline ends. The CDR3 is made up of 15 amino acids. The CDR3 reads CASSPIWGRHTEAFF. The DNA for the CDR3 is TGTGCCAGCAGCCCCATCTGGGGCAGACACACTGAAGCTTTCTTT.

The chain uses TRBV12-3 or TRBV12-4 and TRBJ2-2, with TRBD2 matching 7 bases. The V gene end was trimmed by 8 bases and the J gene end by 8 bases; junction bases not matched to a gene: 5. The CDR3 has 12 amino acids. This chain's CDR3 is CASFSGIGELFF. For the CDR3, the DNA is TGTGCCAGCTTCAGCGGGATTGGGGAGCTGTTTTTT.

This clone was observed once. The chain couples TRBV21-1 to TRBJ1-6; TRBD1 is the table's D call, not checked against the DNA. TRBV21-1 is a pseudogene segment. The CDR3 contains 15 residues. The CDR3 loop is CASSKRQGDNSPLHF. The CDR3 coding sequence is TGTGCCAGCAGCAAAAGACAGGGAGATAATTCACCCCTCCACTTT.

The gene calls are TRBV9 and TRBJ2-3; possible D gene TRBD2, 6 bases. Trimming left V 4 bases short and J 0 bases short, with 15 bases between. The CDR3 runs to 16 residues. Germline CDR1 and CDR2: SGDLS and YYNGEE. CDR3 bases: TGTGCCAGCAGCTTCACGGGGGACCTTAGCACAGATACGCAGTATTTT. Protein sequence: CASSFTGDLSTDTQYF.

V usage is TRBV2 and J usage is TRBJ1-2; D unclear. The V gene's germline CDR1 is SNHLY and CDR2 FYNNEI. Trimming stripped 0 bases from V and 4 bases from J, with 6 bases between. CDR3 length equals 13 residues. The CDR3 loop reads CASSEAFGYGYTF. In nucleotides, the CDR3 is TGTGCCAGCAGTGAAGCGTTCGGCTATGGCTACACCTTC.

The CDR3 sequence: CASSLGGGVDGYTF. DNA of the CDR3: TGTGCCAGCAGTTTGGGCGGAGGGGTTGATGGCTACACCTTC. The V gene is TRBV6-5, the J gene TRBJ1-2; D perhaps matches TRBD1 (5 bases). In germline, CDR1 is MNHEY, CDR2 SVGAGI. The CDR3 is 14 amino acids. V lost 4 bases and J lost 6, with 15 bases in between.

The chain combines TRBV5-6 with TRBJ1-1; the match to TRBD1 covers 9 bases. The CDR3 extends over 14 amino acids. Trimming removed 3 bases from V and 6 bases from J; junction bases left unmatched: 6. Germline V CDR1 and CDR2: SGHDT, YYEEEE. The CDR3 DNA reads TGTGCCAGCAGCTATGGACAGGGGACCCCTGAAGCTTTCTTT. The encoded protein is CASSYGQGTPEAFF.

This chain links TRBV30 with TRBJ1-1; D is unclear. Germline-derived CDR1 and CDR2 are GTSNPN and SVGIG (reference sequence). Trimming cost V 1 base and J 11 bases, with 11 bases left between them. CDR3 length: 11 amino acids. CDR3 sequence: CAWSATGRAFF. The CDR3 DNA sequence: TGTGCCTGGAGTGCGACCGGGAGGGCTTTCTTT.

The CDR3 sequence is CASSGGTSLMYQETQYF. The CDR3 DNA reads as TGTGCCAGCAGTGGGGGGACTAGCCTGATGTACCAAGAGACCCAGTACTTC. The genes are TRBV25-1 and TRBJ2-5; 9 nucleotides match TRBD2. The germline gives CDR1 MGHDK, CDR2 SYGVNS. The CDR3 spans 17 residues. Trimming cost V 4 bases and J 0 bases; bases outside gene matches: 9.

This chain connects TRBV12-3 or TRBV12-4 to TRBJ2-1, with unresolved D. V lost 7 bases and J lost 5, with 12 bases in between. The length of the CDR3 is 13 residues. CDR3 nucleotide sequence: TGTGCCAGCACCCCCTGGGGTGACAATGAGCAGTTCTTC. Its protein is CASTPWGDNEQFF.

The V and J genes are TRBV5-1 and TRBJ1-2, with TRBD1 identical over 8 bases. After removal of 2 bases from V and 10 bases from J, the junction contained 4 bases not matched to a gene. The CDR3 totals 12 residues. The germline CDR1 and CDR2 sequences are SGHRS and YFSETQ. The CDR3 sequence: CASSFGTGDYTF. The CDR3 DNA sequence: TGCGCCAGCAGCTTCGGGACAGGAGACTACACCTTC.

This chain's CDR3 is CSADREGGNTIYF. The DNA for the CDR3 is TGCAGCGCCGACCGAGAGGGGGGAAACACCATATATTTT. The genes are TRBV29-1 and TRBJ1-3; a possible D gene is TRBD1 (5 bases). The CDR3 covers 13 residues. The V end was cut by 7 bases, the J end by 4 bases, with 14 bases between. CDR1 and CDR2 (germline): SQVTM, ANQGSEA. The full variable domain, completed using reference TRBV29-1 and TRBJ1-3, is SAVISQKPSRDICQRGTSLTIQCQVDSQVTMMFWYRQQPGQSLTLIATANQGSEATYESGFVIDKFPISRPNLTFSTLTVSNMSPEDSSIYLCSADREGGNTIYFGEGSWLTVV.

By proportion, this clone is medium-sized. This sequence joins TRBV13 and TRBJ1-1; D uncertain. The germline CDR1 and CDR2 sequences are PRHDT and FYEKMQ (reference sequence). V lost 1 base and J 3 bases, leaving 6 bases between the germline ends. This CDR3 contains 13 residues. CDR3 in DNA: TGTGCCAGCAGCTTAGTCCGGTACACTGAAGCTTTCTTT. This encodes CASSLVRYTEAFF.

V is TRBV5-4 and J is TRBJ2-6; TRBD1 aligns across 10 bases. The CDR3 is made up of 16 amino acids. Trimming at V came to 6 bases and at J to 3 bases, leaving 6 bases not matched to a gene. Germline V gene sequence: CDR1 SGHNT, CDR2 YYREEE (reference sequence). The CDR3 region is CASIRDRGRGANVLTF. CDR3 in DNA: TGTGCCAGCATCCGGGACAGGGGTCGTGGGGCCAACGTCCTGACTTTC.

The genes are TRBV7-9 and TRBJ1-4; no reliable D call. The CDR3 is 12 amino acids. Germline V CDR1 and CDR2: SEHNR, FQNEAQ (reference sequence). The V end lost 3 bases, the J end lost 3 bases, and 2 bases lay between the germline ends. CDR3: CASSFPNEKLFF. CDR3 DNA: TGTGCCAGCAGCTTCCCTAATGAAAAACTGTTTTTT.

The J gene is TRBJ2-3, the V gene TRBV19; 13 bases agree with TRBD2. Trimming removed 2 bases from V and 10 bases from J; junction bases left unmatched: 6. Looked up from germline, CDR1 is LNHDA and CDR2 is SQIVND (reference sequence). The CDR3 totals 15 residues. CDR3 region: CASSITSGGAYAQYF. Here the CDR3 DNA reads TGTGCCAGTAGTATAACTAGCGGGGGGGCATATGCGCAGTATTTT.

The gene calls are TRBV6-1 and TRBJ2-3, with D perhaps matching TRBD1 or TRBD2 (5 bases each). The CDR3 totals 14 residues. Per the germline V gene, CDR1 is MNHNS and CDR2 is SASEGT. V was pared by 6 bases and J by 6 bases, with 16 bases between. This CDR3 is CASSLGTSRDTQYF. CDR3 bases: TGTGCCAGCAGCCTCGGGACCTCTCGGGATACGCAGTATTTT.

The sample holds a few counts of this clone. The V call is TRBV3-1 (or the pseudogene TRBV3-2), the J call TRBJ1-2; D unclear. This CDR3 comprises 16 residues. Germline-derived CDR1 and CDR2 are LGHDT and YNNKEL (reference sequence). V lost 2 bases and J lost 4, with 17 bases in between. The CDR3 spells CASSQPSGVTSYGYTF. As DNA, the CDR3 is TGTGCCAGCAGCCAACCGTCAGGAGTTACGAGCTATGGCTACACCTTC.

The rearrangement links TRBV25-1 to TRBJ2-7, with D perhaps matching TRBD2 (6 bases). The CDR3 loop spans 13 amino acids. Germline V gives CDR1 MGHDK, CDR2 SYGVNS. V lost 2 bases and J lost 3, with 8 bases in between. The CDR3 here is CASSEGGIYEQYF. In DNA form, the CDR3 reads TGTGCCAGCAGTGAAGGGGGGATCTACGAGCAGTACTTC.

The chain is built from TRBV27 and TRBJ1-5; D is uncertain. V was trimmed by 3 bases and J by 6 bases, leaving 12 bases between them. The germline CDR1 and CDR2 sequences are MNHEY and SMNVEV (reference sequence). CDR3 length: 14 amino acids. CDR3 amino acids: CASSLAPSGQPQHF. CDR3 nucleotides: TGTGCCAGCAGTTTGGCCCCCTCTGGTCAGCCCCAGCATTTT.

The CDR3 DNA sequence: TGTGCCAGCAGCCAAGGACTAGCGCGGAACACCGGGGAGCTGTTTTTT. Amino acid sequence: CASSQGLARNTGELFF. The chain recombines TRBV4-2 with TRBJ2-2, with 8 bases aligning to TRBD2. Unmatched junction bases numbered 2, after V lost 1 base and J lost 1 base. Germline V gives CDR1 LGHNA, CDR2 YNFKEQ. The CDR3 runs to 16 residues.

This clone was recorded a few times. The chain employs TRBV5-1 and TRBJ2-3, with 7 bases fitting TRBD2. This CDR3 comprises 15 residues. Per germline, CDR1 SGHRS and CDR2 YFSETQ. V dropped 3 bases and J dropped 0; count of bases not matched to a gene: 4. CDR3 DNA: TGCGCCAGCAGCTCAGGACTAGGGAGCACAGATACGCAGTATTTT. Its translation: CASSSGLGSTDTQYF.

V gene TRBV3-1 (or the pseudogene TRBV3-2) combines with J gene TRBJ2-3, with D tentatively TRBD2 (6 bases). The ends were cut back, 1 base at V and 6 bases at J, with 14 bases in the middle. The CDR3 is made up of 15 amino acids. The V gene's germline CDR1 is LGHDT and CDR2 YNNKEL (reference sequence). The CDR3 loop reads CASSQGGTPEDTQYF. CDR3 DNA: TGTGCCAGCAGCCAAGGTGGGACTCCCGAGGATACGCAGTATTTT.